The 16 T cell receptor beta chains given below trace back to one sample, sequenced in a study of technical replicates of blood from a handful of donors. Measured with immunoSEQ multiplex PCR; TCRdb has only the in-frame clones, and not every one. Of some 80,000 clones listed, nearly 98% are singletons. Source material: T cells isolated from PBMCs. These receptors were collected from a human donor in good health.

This chain uses TRBV6-5 with TRBJ1-1; 8 bases fit TRBD1. The CDR3 is 13 amino acids. From germline, CDR1 is MNHEY and CDR2 SVGAGI. V shed 10 bases and J 2 bases; nucleotides not matched to a gene: 6. The CDR3 nucleotides read TGTGCCATCAATGGACAGGGCAACACTGAAGCTTTCTTT. Translated, it gives CAINGQGNTEAFF.

This chain links TRBV6-5 with TRBJ1-2, with D unclear. There are 14 residues in the CDR3. Germline values: CDR1 MNHEY, CDR2 SVGAGI. Between the trimmed V and J ends, which lost 0 bases and 7 bases, there was a span of 12 bases. This CDR3 is CASSYSPAGGGYTF. CDR3 coding DNA: TGTGCCAGCAGTTACTCTCCCGCGGGAGGTGGCTACACCTTC.

The genes are TRBV2 and TRBJ1-4; D remains unclear. In germline, CDR1 is SNHLY, CDR2 FYNNEI. Trimming stripped 7 bases from V and 14 bases from J, with 17 bases between. The CDR3 has 12 residues. CDR3 in DNA: TGTGCCAGCAAGTTAAACGGAGCGGGGCTGTTTTTT. Encoded protein: CASKLNGAGLFF.

The V and J genes are TRBV9 and TRBJ1-2; 7 bases line up with TRBD1. CDR3 length: 17 residues. The ends lost 4 bases at V and 8 bases at J; junction bases unmatched: 20. Germline V gene data show CDR1 as SGDLS and CDR2 as YYNGEE. CDR3 bases: TGTGCCAGCAGCACCTCAAGGGCGCAGGGGGACGCGAAGGGCTACACCTTC. Its protein is CASSTSRAQGDAKGYTF.

In this sample, this clone turned up once. J is TRBJ2-1 and V is TRBV18, with TRBD2 matching over 9 bases. The CDR3 extends over 15 amino acids. CDR1 KGHSH and CDR2 LQKENI come from the germline V gene. The V and J ends lost 4 bases and 5 bases, in that order; junction bases with no gene match: 6. The CDR3 reads CASSLLAGLDNEQFF. CDR3 DNA: TGTGCCAGCTCACTACTAGCGGGCCTAGACAATGAGCAGTTCTTC.

The rearrangement joins TRBV7-3 to TRBJ2-1, with D possibly being TRBD2 (5 bases). From germline, CDR1 is SGHTA and CDR2 FQGTGA. This CDR3 spans 14 amino acids. Trimming cost V 2 bases and J 8 bases, with 13 bases left between them. The CDR3 is CASSLQASNDEQFF. The CDR3 DNA follows: TGTGCCAGCAGCTTACAGGCTAGCAATGATGAGCAGTTCTTC. The full variable domain, rest sourced from reference TRBV7-3 and TRBJ2-1, is GAGVSQTPSNKVTEKGKYVELRCDPISGHTALYWYRQSLGQGPEFLIYFQGTGAADDSGLPNDRFFAVRPEGSVSTLKIQRTERGDSAVYLCASSLQASNDEQFFGPGTRLTVL.

In this sample, this clone turned up once. The chain recombines TRBV28 with TRBJ1-1; D ambiguous. Trimming cost V 2 bases and J 4 bases, with 2 bases left between them. Germline CDR1 MDHEN, CDR2 SYDVKM. The CDR3 has 11 amino acids. The CDR3 sequence is CASSLLTEAFF. DNA of the CDR3: TGTGCCAGCAGTTTACTCACTGAAGCTTTCTTT.

This clone was detected once. The chain recombines TRBV10-2 with TRBJ2-7; the match to TRBD1 covers 7 bases. The germline V gene has CDR1 WSHSY and CDR2 SAAADI. The CDR3 spans 12 residues. The V and J ends lost 6 bases and 2 bases, in that order; junction bases with no gene match: 1. CDR3 DNA sequence: TGCGCCAGCAGAGGGGGCACCTACGAGCAGTACTTC. It is translated as CASRGGTYEQYF.

V usage is TRBV7-9 and J usage is TRBJ1-1; D is perhaps TRBD1 (5 bases). The CDR3 sequence is 17 residues long. The V gene's germline CDR1 is SEHNR and CDR2 FQNEAQ (reference sequence). Trimming shortened V by 3 bases and J by 0 bases, and 17 bases separated the two germline ends. The CDR3 DNA sequence: TGTGCCAGCAGCTTGGAGAGACAGCTCCGGATGAACACTGAAGCTTTCTTT. Amino acid sequence: CASSLERQLRMNTEAFF.

The V gene is TRBV5-1, the J gene TRBJ1-1; D not resolved. CDR1 is SGHRS and CDR2 is YFSETQ in the germline V gene. V lost 2 bases and J 1 base, leaving 9 bases between the germline ends. This CDR3 is built from 14 residues. In DNA, the CDR3 is TGCGCCAGCAGCTTCTTGGCCAAGAACACTGAAGCTTTCTTT. Amino acids: CASSFLAKNTEAFF.

The J gene is TRBJ1-1, the V gene TRBV4-3; D is uncertain. The ends were cut back, 4 bases at V and 1 base at J, with 7 bases in the middle. Germline V gene data show CDR1 as LGHNA and CDR2 as YSLEER. CDR3 size: 13 residues. In DNA, the CDR3 is TGCGCCAGCAGCCCCTATAAGAACACTGAAGCTTTCTTT. It translates to CASSPYKNTEAFF.

The chain carries TRBV4-2 and TRBJ1-3; weak D call: TRBD1 (5 bases). V was pared by 0 bases and J by 5 bases, with 11 bases between. The CDR3 sequence is 15 residues long. The V gene's germline CDR1 is LGHNA and CDR2 YNFKEQ. CDR3 amino acids: CASSQEPGIRNTIYF. DNA of the CDR3: TGTGCCAGCAGCCAAGAGCCAGGGATTAGAAACACCATATATTTT.

This clone was seen only once. The chain combines TRBV11-3 with TRBJ1-2; maybe TRBD1 (6 bases). V was cut by 3 bases and J by 8 bases, with 10 bases left in between. The CDR3 has 12 residues. Germline CDR1 reads SGHNT; CDR2 reads YENEEA. The CDR3: CASSFSGDGYTF. CDR3 coding DNA: TGTGCCAGCAGCTTTTCAGGGGACGGCTACACCTTC.

This chain's CDR3 is CASTHPAGTEAFF. CDR3 nucleotides: TGTGCCAGTACCCACCCGGCGGGCACTGAAGCTTTCTTT. The chain couples TRBV6-5 to TRBJ1-1; D uncertain. The germline V gene encodes CDR1 MNHEY and CDR2 SVGAGI. Trimming pared 9 bases from V and 4 bases from J, leaving 15 bases between. The CDR3 has 13 residues.

The rearrangement uses TRBV9 and TRBJ1-2; the match to TRBD1 covers 9 bases. The junction had 6 bases not matched to a gene; V was cut back by 5 bases and J by 4 bases. CDR3 length: 14 amino acids. The germline gives CDR1 SGDLS, CDR2 YYNGEE. CDR3 amino acids: CASSQDRGSYGYTF. The CDR3 nucleotides are TGTGCCAGCAGTCAGGACAGGGGTAGCTATGGCTACACCTTC.

The chain employs TRBV19 and TRBJ1-1; 8 positions match TRBD1. Germline CDR1 and CDR2: LNHDA and SQIVND (reference sequence). The CDR3 is made up of 14 amino acids. Unmatched junction bases numbered 8, after V lost 6 bases and J lost 5 bases. CDR3 amino acids: CASRGQGALTEAFF. CDR3 sequence (DNA): TGTGCCAGTAGGGGCCAGGGGGCGTTGACTGAAGCTTTCTTT.